This passage covers 26 T cell receptor beta chains from one sample sequenced in a study of CD8 T cells in Susac syndrome. Reverse transcription used roughly 0.45 to 1 ug RNA and random hexamers. TCRdb recomputed calls from the immunoSEQ multiplex PCR reads with MiXCR, one row per CDR3 protein. The sample includes 84,000 or so distinct CDR3 sequences, 95% seen only once; the top ten take 0.45% to 0.5%. The material sequenced was CD8+ T cells from PBMCs. These receptors were collected from a human donor with Susac syndrome.

CDR3 sequence: CASSAFHSDRGYEQYF. The CDR3 DNA sequence: TGTGCCAGCAGCGCCTTTCATTCGGACAGGGGATACGAGCAGTACTTC. This chain joins TRBV6-4 and TRBJ2-7; TRBD1 matches at 9 bases. V gave up 6 bases and J gave up 4 bases; unmatched junction bases: 13. In germline, CDR1 is MRHNA, CDR2 SNTAGT. The CDR3 sequence is 16 residues long.

The genes are TRBV4-3 and TRBJ2-7, with a weak D call TRBD1 (5 bases). The CDR3 loop spans 15 amino acids. V lost 4 bases to trimming and J lost 4 bases, with 17 bases between them. The V gene's germline CDR1 is LGHNA and CDR2 YSLEER. CDR3 loop: CASSPHLGVGYEQYF. CDR3 DNA: TGCGCCAGCAGCCCCCATCTAGGGGTTGGGTACGAGCAGTACTTC.

The CDR3 DNA follows: TGTGCCACCAGCAGAGTCAGGGAGGATCATGAGCAGTTCTTC. This encodes CATSRVREDHEQFF. The chain joins TRBV15 to TRBJ2-1, with a weak D call TRBD2 (6 bases). Per germline, CDR1 LNHNV and CDR2 YYDKDF (reference sequence). The V and J ends lost 1 base and 8 bases respectively, with 12 bases between them. The CDR3 length is 14 residues.

CDR3 nucleotides: TGCAGCGGGGTCGCGGGACAAGGTCATCTTGAGCAGTTCTTC. This sequence encodes CSGVAGQGHLEQFF. The chain links TRBV29-1 to TRBJ2-1; either TRBD1 or TRBD2 may fit D (6 bases each). The length of the CDR3 is 14 residues. Trimming removed 7 bases at V and 9 bases at J, with 22 bases between. Germline CDR1 reads SQVTM; CDR2 reads ANQGSEA.

This chain uses TRBV7-9 with TRBJ2-6; maybe TRBD1 (5 bases). CDR1 and CDR2 from the germline V gene are SEHNR and FQNEAQ (reference sequence). The CDR3 consists of 14 residues. CDR3 coding DNA: TGTGCACAGGCCGAACCCTCTGGGGCCAACGTCCTGACTTTC. Protein product: CAQAEPSGANVLTF.

This chain joins TRBV15 and TRBJ1-2; D might be TRBD1 (5 bases). The germline V gene encodes CDR1 LNHNV and CDR2 YYDKDF (reference sequence). The V end was cut by 5 bases, the J end by 2 bases, with 12 bases between. The CDR3 is made up of 14 amino acids. This CDR3 reads CATSGHGKNYGYTF. In nucleotides, the CDR3 is TGTGCCACCAGCGGACACGGGAAAAACTATGGCTACACCTTC.

This rearrangement joins TRBV4-3 to TRBJ2-5; no definite D call. Germline V gene lookup returns CDR1 LGHNA and CDR2 YSLEER. V lost 0 bases to trimming and J lost 3 bases, with 11 bases between them. CDR3 length: 15 residues. CDR3 sequence: CASSQERLDEETQYF. The CDR3 DNA reads TGCGCCAGCAGCCAAGAGAGGCTGGATGAAGAGACCCAGTACTTC.

The chain uses TRBV20-1 and TRBJ2-1, with 10 bases that match TRBD2. The V segment lost 6 bases and the J segment 1 base; nucleotides outside the gene matches: 12. From germline, CDR1 is DFQATT and CDR2 SNEGSKA (reference sequence). This CDR3 is 17 amino acids long. The CDR3 spells CSARKRERGGSYNEQFF. CDR3 nucleotides: TGCAGTGCCAGGAAGCGGGAGCGGGGGGGGTCCTACAATGAGCAGTTCTTC.

This chain joins TRBV9 and TRBJ1-1; D not resolved. This CDR3 spans 14 amino acids. The germline V gene encodes CDR1 SGDLS and CDR2 YYNGEE. Trimming shortened V by 0 bases and J by 1 base, and 7 bases separated the two germline ends. The DNA for the CDR3 is TGTGCCAGCAGCGTAGGGTCCGGGAACACTGAAGCTTTCTTT. This codes for CASSVGSGNTEAFF.

The chain joins TRBV29-1 to TRBJ1-2; a possible D gene is TRBD1 (5 bases). This CDR3 is 14 amino acids long. The V gene lost 0 bases and the J gene lost 8 bases, with 16 bases spanning the gap. Germline-derived CDR1 and CDR2 are SQVTM and ANQGSEA. The CDR3 DNA is TGCAGCGTTGAAGATGTCCCACCGGGGGACGGCTACACCTTC. Amino acid sequence: CSVEDVPPGDGYTF.

J is TRBJ2-2 and V is TRBV12-3 or TRBV12-4; possible D gene TRBD2, 6 bases. The ends were cut back, 7 bases at V and 8 bases at J, with 23 bases in the middle. The CDR3 has 16 amino acids. In DNA form, the CDR3 reads TGTGCCAGCAATCTCCGGGACTCTCCAGGTGTTGGGGAGCTGTTTTTT. Protein product: CASNLRDSPGVGELFF.

The V and J genes are TRBV6-5 and TRBJ1-2, with D unclear. Germline V lookup: CDR1 MNHEY, CDR2 SVGAGI. The CDR3 loop spans 14 amino acids. With 2 bases removed from V and 5 bases from J, the gap between germline ends came to 12 bases. The CDR3 DNA follows: TGTGCCAGCAGTTACGATACGAGCGGATATGGCTACACCTTC. It encodes CASSYDTSGYGYTF.

The chain couples TRBV20-1 to TRBJ2-5; 8 nucleotides agree with TRBD2. The length of the CDR3 is 15 residues. Looked up from germline, CDR1 is DFQATT and CDR2 is SNEGSKA (reference sequence). Trimming at V came to 2 bases and at J to 2 bases, leaving 7 bases not matched to a gene. The DNA for the CDR3 is TGCAGTGCTAGAATTGGCGGGGGGATTCAAGAGACCCAGTACTTC. It yields the protein CSARIGGGIQETQYF.

The rearrangement joins TRBV7-9 to TRBJ2-6; weak D call: TRBD1 (5 bases). Germline values: CDR1 SEHNR, CDR2 FQNEAQ (reference sequence). The ends were cut back, 0 bases at V and 7 bases at J, with 16 bases in the middle. CDR3 length: 17 residues. The CDR3 nucleotides read TGTGCCAGCAGCTTAGCGCTGGTCACAGGCAGCGCCAACGTCCTGACTTTC. Its translation is CASSLALVTGSANVLTF.

This chain joins TRBV5-1 and TRBJ1-5, with D unresolved. The CDR3 has 14 residues. With 1 base removed from V and 6 bases from J, the gap between germline ends came to 11 bases. CDR1 is SGHRS and CDR2 is YFSETQ in the germline V gene. The CDR3 reads CASSLKLRAQPQHF. CDR3 DNA sequence: TGCGCCAGCAGCTTGAAGCTTAGGGCTCAGCCCCAGCATTTT. Full variable domain (missing parts from reference TRBV5-1 and TRBJ1-5): KAGVTQTPRYLIKTRGQQVTLSCSPISGHRSVSWYQQTPGQGLQFLFEYFSETQRNKGNFPGRFSGRQFSNSRSEMNVSTLELGDSALYLCASSLKLRAQPQHFGDGTRLSIL.

This chain joins TRBV30 and TRBJ2-1; 7 bases fit TRBD1. With V trimmed by 5 bases and J by 9 bases, 10 bases remained unmatched. Germline V gene data show CDR1 as GTSNPN and CDR2 as SVGIG (reference sequence). The CDR3 is 13 residues long. The CDR3 reads CAWELDRSGEQFF. The CDR3 coding sequence is TGTGCCTGGGAACTGGACAGGTCAGGTGAGCAGTTCTTC. The whole variable domain, filled in from reference TRBV30 and TRBJ2-1, reads SQTIHQWPATLVQPVGSPLSLECTVEGTSNPNLYWYRQAAGRGLQLLFYSVGIGQISSEVPQNLSASRPQDRQFILSSKKLLLSDSGFYLCAWELDRSGEQFFGPGTRLTVL.

The CDR3 DNA sequence: TGTGCCAGCAGCTCCCAGGGGTCGGGGCAGCCCCAGCATTTT. Protein: CASSSQGSGQPQHF. The genes are TRBV9 and TRBJ1-5; TRBD1 is a possible D gene (6 bases). The CDR3 covers 14 residues. The V gene lost 4 bases and the J gene lost 7 bases, with 15 bases spanning the gap. Per the germline V gene, CDR1 is SGDLS and CDR2 is YYNGEE.

The CDR3 DNA is TGTGCCAGTAGTATAACCGGGGGCTTGGAGACCCAGTACTTC. Its translation is CASSITGGLETQYF. The chain joins TRBV19 to TRBJ2-5, with D tentatively TRBD1 or TRBD2 (6 bases each). The germline V and J ends were trimmed by 2 bases and 5 bases, with 12 bases remaining between them. Germline V gene lookup returns CDR1 LNHDA and CDR2 SQIVND (reference sequence). The CDR3 totals 14 residues. Full variable domain (remainder filled in from reference TRBV19 and TRBJ2-5): DGGITQSPKYLFRKEGQNVTLSCEQNLNHDAMYWYRQDPGQGLRLIYYSQIVNDFQKGDIAEGYSVSREKKESFPLTVTSAQKNPTAFYLCASSITGGLETQYFGPGTRLLVL.

CDR3 nucleotide sequence: TGTGCCTGGAGTGTTGGGGCTGGGGCCAACGTCCTGACTTTC. This gives the protein CAWSVGAGANVLTF. This rearrangement joins TRBV30 to TRBJ2-6; no definite D call. Germline CDR1 and CDR2: GTSNPN and SVGIG (reference sequence). The CDR3 runs to 14 residues. V lost 0 bases and J 2 bases, leaving 5 bases between the germline ends.

The chain employs TRBV6-5 and TRBJ2-3; 8 nucleotides align to TRBD1. J lost 0 bases, V lost 4 bases, and 0 bases had no gene match. The CDR3 has 14 amino acids. The germline CDR1 and CDR2 sequences are MNHEY and SVGAGI. CDR3 in amino acids: CASSWDRSTDTQYF. The CDR3 coding sequence is TGTGCCAGCAGTTGGGACAGGAGCACAGATACGCAGTATTTT.

J is TRBJ2-1 and V is TRBV18, with D tentatively TRBD2 (6 bases). V dropped 5 bases and J dropped 5 bases, with 7 bases sitting between them. Germline CDR1 KGHSH, CDR2 LQKENI. The length of the CDR3 is 12 residues. CDR3 in amino acids: CASSSGDNEQFF. The CDR3 DNA follows: TGTGCCAGCTCATCGGGAGACAATGAGCAGTTCTTC.

The chain combines TRBV7-6 with TRBJ1-2, with D unclear. V dropped 5 bases and J dropped 4 bases, with 17 bases sitting between them. Per the germline V gene, CDR1 is SGHVS and CDR2 is FNYEAQ. CDR3 length: 15 residues. CDR3 DNA sequence: TGTGCCAGCAGCCCAACCATTCTACAATCCTATGGCTACACCTTC. Translation: CASSPTILQSYGYTF.

The chain combines TRBV11-2 with TRBJ2-3; maybe TRBD2 (5 bases). Deletions cut 3 bases from V and 3 bases from J, with 10 bases between. Germline V CDR1 and CDR2: SGHAT, FQNNGV. The CDR3 extends over 14 amino acids. The CDR3 sequence is CASSLPVATDTQYF. The DNA of the CDR3 is TGTGCCAGCAGCTTGCCCGTAGCGACAGATACGCAGTATTTT.

The V gene is TRBV15, the J gene TRBJ2-3; TRBD2 matches at 7 bases. The CDR3 totals 17 residues. Germline loops: CDR1 LNHNV, CDR2 YYDKDF (reference sequence). The J segment lost 0 bases and the V segment lost 4 bases, leaving 10 bases of the junction unmatched. The CDR3 loop is CATSTPFLAGSTDTQYF. CDR3 DNA: TGTGCCACCAGCACCCCGTTCTTAGCGGGTAGCACAGATACGCAGTATTTT. Full variable domain (rest looked up from reference TRBV15 and TRBJ2-3): DAMVIQNPRYQVTQFGKPVTLSCSQTLNHNVMYWYQQKSSQAPKLLFHYYDKDFNNEADTPDNFQSRRPNTSFCFLDIRSPGLGDTAMYLCATSTPFLAGSTDTQYFGPGTRLTVL.

The chain employs TRBV2 and TRBJ2-7; no clear D. The CDR3 is 12 residues long. Germline loops: CDR1 SNHLY, CDR2 FYNNEI. Trimming took 6 bases from V and 0 from J, leaving 6 bases between them. The CDR3 DNA is TGTGCCAGCAGCCGCAGCTCCTACGAGCAGTACTTC. It translates to CASSRSSYEQYF.

The chain carries TRBV14 and TRBJ1-5, with 7 bases fitting TRBD1. The V gene end was trimmed by 5 bases and the J gene end by 3 bases; junction bases not matched to a gene: 4. CDR1 SGHDN and CDR2 FVKESK come from the germline V gene. This CDR3 spans 14 amino acids. This CDR3 is CASSATGVNQPQHF. CDR3 DNA: TGTGCCAGCAGCGCCACAGGGGTCAATCAGCCCCAGCATTTT.